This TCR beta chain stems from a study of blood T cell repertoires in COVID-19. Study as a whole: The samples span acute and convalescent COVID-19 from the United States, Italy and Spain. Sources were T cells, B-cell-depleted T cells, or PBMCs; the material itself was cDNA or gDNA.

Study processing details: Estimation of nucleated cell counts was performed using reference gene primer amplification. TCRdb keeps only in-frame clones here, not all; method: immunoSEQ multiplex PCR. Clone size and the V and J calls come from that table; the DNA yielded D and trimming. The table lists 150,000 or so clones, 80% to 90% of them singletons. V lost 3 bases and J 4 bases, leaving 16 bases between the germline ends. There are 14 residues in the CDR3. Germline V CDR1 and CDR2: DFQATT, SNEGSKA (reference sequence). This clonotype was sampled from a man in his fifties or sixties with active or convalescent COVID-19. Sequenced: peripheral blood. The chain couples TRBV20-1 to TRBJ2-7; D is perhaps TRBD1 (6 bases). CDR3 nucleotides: TGCAGTGCTAGTACCTTCAAACAGGGATACGAGCAGTACTTC. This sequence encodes CSASTFKQGYEQYF.